This TCR beta chain originates from a study of blood T cell repertoires in COVID-19. About the study: Samples taken during acute and convalescent COVID-19 were collected in the United States, Italy and Spain. PBMCs, B-cell-depleted T cells, or T cells were the source of the cDNA or gDNA that made up the material.

Per the authors' pipeline: Counts of nucleated cells, estimated from reference gene primer amplification, were obtained. TCRdb's table, derived via immunoSEQ multiplex PCR, lists solely in-frame clones and lacks some. For V, J and clone size, that table is used; D and trimming come from the DNA. Here the sample spans 300,000 to 450,000 clones, around 89% being singletons. Recovered participants had two consecutive negative NP/OP PCR tests, healthcare professional clearance, or symptom resolution. Germline CDR1 and CDR2: MRHNA and SNTAGT. V lost 4 bases and J 6 bases, leaving 6 bases between the germline ends. The CDR3 length is 11 residues.

Material: PBMCs or T cells enriched from blood (not recorded which). The chain joins TRBV6-4 to TRBJ1-2; no definite D call. This TCR was sampled from a woman aged 18-29 years who had recovered from COVID-19. CDR3 in DNA: TGTGCCAGCAGTGCGGGGAATGGCTACACCTTC. Translation: CASSAGNGYTF.